This TCR beta chain appears in the sequencing data of a study of T cell responses to AZD1222 COVID-19 vaccine. Study-wide results and limits: The donor group comprised mostly white British people and more females; the analysis possibly underestimated clonal diversity. In the spike-specific TCR repertoire, nearly half reportedly target unmutated variant regions. Recipients of two AZD1222 doses showed rising Spike-specific TCR breadth and depth. Baseline seropositives among AZD1222 recipients totaled only five or six.

The protocol was immunoSEQ multiplex PCR, while the TCRdb copy is restricted to in-frame clones and leaves out a portion. The profile shows some 140,000 clones, 85% to 90% of them singletons. V dropped 0 bases and J dropped 4; count of bases not matched to a gene: 4. The CDR3 spans 16 residues. CDR1 is MNHNS and CDR2 is SASEGT in the germline V gene. Concerning this clone itself: Its antigen is not known.

V usage is TRBV6-1 and J usage is TRBJ1-4, with 8 bases identical to TRBD1. The sequenced sample was peripheral blood, obtained on day 0 of AZD1222 vaccination. The sequence derives from an adult in good health. CDR3 sequence reads: CASSEAWTGHNEKLFF. In DNA form, the CDR3 reads TGTGCCAGCAGTGAAGCTTGGACAGGGCATAATGAAAAACTGTTTTTT.